Below are 11 T cell receptor beta chains sequenced from a single sample in a study of T cell clusters in autoimmune cytopenias. One tube held mixed TRB-A and TRB-B primer pools for touch-down PCR. TCRdb reprocessed the multiplex PCR reads, keeping one entry per CDR3 protein, no DNA. Its listing shows more than 9,500 distinct CDR3 sequences. TRB was amplified from roughly 270 ng of peripheral blood genomic DNA per sample. The same specimen was also included in a second study, on T cell repertoires in aging, cancer and after chemotherapy.

The sequenced sample was peripheral blood. The receptor set was obtained from a human donor in good health.

The gene calls are TRBV6-2 or TRBV6-3 and TRBJ2-2; TCRdb's D gene call, TRBD1, goes unchecked for lack of DNA. In germline, CDR1 is MNHEY, CDR2 SVGEGT. This CDR3 comprises 15 residues. The CDR3 sequence: CASSQGQMNTGELFF.

The CDR3 reads CASSPQTGSNTEAFF. The chain uses TRBV18 and TRBJ1-1; TCRdb indicates TRBD1, and absent DNA this call remains unverified. The CDR3 is 15 amino acids. CDR1 is KGHSH, CDR2 LQKENI, per germline.

The chain carries TRBV5-1 and TRBJ1-6. Germline V CDR1 and CDR2: SGHRS, YFSETQ. The CDR3 runs 15 residues. The CDR3 loop reads CASSLGSSYNSPLHF.

This clonotype is called medium-sized based on its frequency. The chain is built from TRBV29-1 and TRBJ2-6; TCRdb's D call of TRBD1 is untestable without DNA. Germline V CDR1 and CDR2: SQVTM, ANQGSEA. The CDR3 extends over 13 amino acids. CDR3 sequence: CSVTGAGANVLTF.

This clonotype shows up as medium-sized (0.01 to 0.1%) by frequency. V and J are TRBV7-9 and TRBJ1-2. The CDR3 contains 13 residues. CDR1 is SEHNR, CDR2 FQNEAQ, per germline (reference sequence). CDR3 sequence reads: CASSLVDLYGYTF.

This chain connects TRBV12-3 or TRBV12-4 to TRBJ2-3; TCRdb designates TRBD2, a call that cannot be tested without DNA. CDR3 length: 15 amino acids. The CDR3 sequence is CASSFGTSSTDTQYF.

The chain combines TRBV11-2 with TRBJ2-7; TCRdb selects TRBD1, and the lack of DNA leaves this call unchecked. Looked up from germline, CDR1 is SGHAT and CDR2 is FQNNGV. The CDR3 runs to 13 residues. The CDR3 loop is CASSFSRGSEQYF. Variable domain in full (rest from reference TRBV11-2 and TRBJ2-7): EAGVAQSPRYKIIEKRQSVAFWCNPISGHATLYWYQQILGQGPKLLIQFQNNGVVDDSQLPKDRFSAERLKGVDSTLKIQPAKLEDSAVYLCASSFSRGSEQYFGPGTRLTVT.

J is TRBJ1-6 and V is TRBV9; TCRdb's D call, TRBD1, is unchecked because there is no DNA. This CDR3 contains 15 residues. Germline lookup yields CDR1 SGDLS and CDR2 YYNGEE. CDR3 loop: CASSVGTVNNSPLHF. Looking up the rest from reference TRBV9 and TRBJ1-6 gives the full variable domain: DSGVTQTPKHLITATGQRVTLRCSPRSGDLSVYWYQQSLDQGLQFLIQYYNGEERAKGNILERFSAQQFPDLHSELNLSSLELGDSALYFCASSVGTVNNSPLHFGNGTRLTVT.

This chain links TRBV7-2 with TRBJ2-2. The CDR3 is 16 residues long. The V gene's germline CDR1 is SGHTA and CDR2 FQGNSA. This chain's CDR3 is CASSFSGGANTGELFF.

This chain connects TRBV6-5 to TRBJ1-1. CDR1 MNHEY and CDR2 SVGAGI come from the germline V gene. The CDR3 totals 17 residues. The CDR3 region is CASSTRGISAMNTEAFF.

CDR3 residues: CASSPNPDSRRSGYTF. This rearrangement joins TRBV9 to TRBJ1-2; TCRdb calls TRBD1, which cannot be checked without DNA. Germline V gene data show CDR1 as SGDLS and CDR2 as YYNGEE. The CDR3 sequence is 16 residues long.